These 21 T cell receptor beta chains originate from one sample sequenced in a study of blood T cell repertoires in COVID-19 (dated by TCRdb to about 2020). Receptor libraries were prepared by the immunoSEQ multiplex PCR assay. TCRdb carries this immuneACCESS record with in-frame sequences only. Its versions omit some clonotypes, under half of them owing to an unresolved V gene in the studies checked, with the rest unexplained. This sample comprises some 130,000 clones, around 79% of them detected only once. Approximately 3.6% of the sample is taken by the ten largest. Input material: peripheral blood. The origin of the receptors is a man aged 55 to 70 with acute or convalescent COVID-19.

J is TRBJ1-1 and V is TRBV6-2 or TRBV6-3, with TRBD1 identical over 8 bases. The CDR3 has 17 residues. The trim removed 2 bases at V and 0 bases at J, leaving 8 bases unmatched. Germline lookup yields CDR1 MNHEY and CDR2 SVGEGT. The CDR3 DNA reads TGTGCCAGCAGTTACCCCTCGGGGACAGGCATGAACACTGAAGCTTTCTTT. Its protein is CASSYPSGTGMNTEAFF.

This rearrangement joins TRBV19 to TRBJ1-5, with 8 bases aligning to TRBD1. Germline V lookup: CDR1 LNHDA, CDR2 SQIVND (reference sequence). CDR3 length: 15 residues. J gave up 9 bases and V 3 bases, and 10 bases lay outside the gene matches. The DNA for the CDR3 is TGTGCCAGTAGTATGAGCGGACAGGGTAAATGGCCCCAGCATTTT. Amino acids: CASSMSGQGKWPQHF.

This chain connects TRBV19 to TRBJ2-7; 8 bases line up with TRBD1. J gave up 0 bases and V 5 bases, and 9 bases lay outside the gene matches. The CDR3 is 16 amino acids. Germline loops: CDR1 LNHDA, CDR2 SQIVND (reference sequence). The CDR3 reads CASSARTGFLSYEQYF. In nucleotides, the CDR3 is TGTGCCAGTAGTGCCCGGACAGGGTTCCTCTCCTACGAGCAGTACTTC.

This clone came up a few times. This chain uses TRBV11-2 with TRBJ2-7, with 11 bases identical to TRBD2. The CDR3 is 17 amino acids. Germline loops: CDR1 SGHAT, CDR2 FQNNGV. Trimming cost V 3 bases and J 0 bases; bases outside gene matches: 7. The CDR3: CASSFVIAGGSSYEQYF. CDR3 bases: TGTGCCAGCAGCTTCGTTATAGCGGGAGGGAGCTCCTACGAGCAGTACTTC.

Here the CDR3 DNA reads TGTGCCAGCAGCCGGGACATCAGCTACGAGCAGTACTTC. Translated, it gives CASSRDISYEQYF. This chain connects TRBV6-5 to TRBJ2-7; weak D call: TRBD1 (6 bases). The V and J ends lost 6 bases and 3 bases respectively, with 12 bases between them. The length of the CDR3 is 13 residues. Germline V gene lookup returns CDR1 MNHEY and CDR2 SVGAGI.

The V call is TRBV14, the J call TRBJ1-2; D is ambiguous. V was clipped by 1 base and J by 4 bases, with 19 bases between them. The CDR3 runs to 17 residues. CDR1 SGHDN and CDR2 FVKESK come from the germline V gene. CDR3 amino acids: CASSQAEGEPATYGYTF. The CDR3 DNA follows: TGTGCCAGCAGCCAAGCGGAAGGAGAACCAGCAACCTATGGCTACACCTTC.

The rearrangement joins TRBV19 to TRBJ2-7, with 13 bases fitting TRBD2. Germline CDR1 reads LNHDA; CDR2 reads SQIVND (reference sequence). The CDR3 contains 15 residues. The J segment lost 2 bases and the V segment lost 10 bases, leaving 8 bases of the junction unmatched. CDR3 sequence (DNA): TGTGCCACTAGACTAGCGGGGGGACCGACCTACGAGCAGTACTTC. Translating it yields CATRLAGGPTYEQYF.

V is TRBV7-2 and J is TRBJ2-2, with 9 bases matching TRBD2. Germline lookup yields CDR1 SGHTA and CDR2 FQGNSA. This CDR3 spans 16 amino acids. With V trimmed by 6 bases and J by 1 base, 6 bases remained unmatched. CDR3: CASSLLSGRNTGELFF. The CDR3 DNA sequence: TGTGCCAGCAGTTTACTTAGCGGGAGGAACACCGGGGAGCTGTTTTTT.

The chain couples TRBV18 to TRBJ2-3; 9 positions agree with TRBD2. CDR1 is KGHSH, CDR2 LQKENI, per germline. With 0 bases clipped from V and 4 bases from J, the junction kept 11 bases outside the gene matches. CDR3 length: 18 amino acids. For the CDR3, the DNA is TGTGCCAGCTCACCACCGGTGTTAGCGGGAGTTGGGCCAGATACGCAGTATTTT. Residues: CASSPPVLAGVGPDTQYF.

The genes are TRBV3-1 (or the pseudogene TRBV3-2) and TRBJ1-2, with D hard to call. Per the germline V gene, CDR1 is LGHDT and CDR2 is YNNKEL (reference sequence). With 1 base removed from V and 0 bases from J, the gap between germline ends came to 6 bases. The CDR3 covers 14 residues. CDR3 region: CASSQGVTNYGYTF. The DNA of the CDR3 is TGTGCCAGCAGCCAAGGCGTCACTAACTATGGCTACACCTTC.

The chain carries TRBV29-1 and TRBJ2-7, with TRBD2 matching over 8 bases. The CDR3 runs to 11 residues. The V gene's germline CDR1 is SQVTM and CDR2 ANQGSEA. V was clipped by 7 bases and J by 5 bases; unmatched bases: 4. CDR3 sequence: CSGAGVHEQYF. For the CDR3, the DNA is TGCAGCGGAGCGGGAGTCCACGAGCAGTACTTC.

The genes are TRBV4-1 and TRBJ2-7; 11 bases line up with TRBD2. Germline lookup yields CDR1 MGHRA and CDR2 YSYEKL. The CDR3 sequence is 13 residues long. Trimming took 6 bases from V and 3 from J; bases not matched to a gene: 1. The CDR3 region is CASRGTSGYEQYF. CDR3 DNA sequence: TGCGCCAGCAGGGGGACTAGCGGCTACGAGCAGTACTTC.

The gene calls are TRBV12-3 or TRBV12-4 and TRBJ2-1; tentatively, D is TRBD2 (6 bases). The CDR3 length is 13 residues. Deletions cut 5 bases from V and 14 bases from J, with 19 bases between. As DNA, the CDR3 is TGTGCCAGCAGTGGGGGGAGACGGGACTTGGAGTTCTTC. Protein sequence: CASSGGRRDLEFF.

This sequence joins TRBV7-2 and TRBJ2-7; 11 nucleotides line up with TRBD2. The CDR3 consists of 15 residues. Germline CDR1 SGHTA, CDR2 FQGNSA. The junction had 6 bases not matched to a gene; V was cut back by 1 base and J by 7 bases. The DNA for the CDR3 is TGTGCCAGCAGCTTAGAGGTAGCGGGAGGGAGGGAGCAGTACTTC. Translation gives CASSLEVAGGREQYF.

V and J are TRBV6-2 or TRBV6-3 and TRBJ1-1; the D gene is possibly TRBD1 (6 bases). CDR1 and CDR2 from the germline V gene are MNHEY and SVGEGT. V gave up 0 bases and J gave up 1 base, with 12 bases separating them. CDR3 length: 16 amino acids. Here the CDR3 reads CASSYSRGGTNTEAFF. The CDR3 DNA reads as TGTGCCAGCAGTTACTCTCGGGGGGGCACGAACACTGAAGCTTTCTTT.

The genes are TRBV19 and TRBJ2-3; no clear D gene. The CDR3 has 13 amino acids. Germline V gene lookup returns CDR1 LNHDA and CDR2 SQIVND (reference sequence). V lost 6 bases and J 3 bases, leaving 10 bases between the germline ends. CDR3 loop: CASSPGLTDTQYF. CDR3 coding DNA: TGTGCCAGTAGCCCGGGTCTGACAGATACGCAGTATTTT.

V gene TRBV6-6 combines with J gene TRBJ1-1; TRBD1 is a possible D gene (5 bases). The CDR3 is 12 residues long. Per germline, CDR1 MNHNY and CDR2 SVGAGI (reference sequence). V was trimmed by 6 bases and J by 5 bases, leaving 10 bases between them. CDR3 sequence: CASREGRTEAFF. DNA of the CDR3: TGTGCCAGCAGGGAGGGGCGGACTGAAGCTTTCTTT.

V gene TRBV3-1 (or the pseudogene TRBV3-2) combines with J gene TRBJ1-2, with D possibly matching TRBD1 (6 bases). The V end was cut by 6 bases, the J end by 5 bases, with 16 bases between. The germline V gene has CDR1 LGHDT and CDR2 YNNKEL (reference sequence). CDR3 length: 14 amino acids. For the CDR3, the DNA is TGTGCCAGCAGTCAGAAAGGGACACCTTATGGCTACACCTTC. Its protein product is CASSQKGTPYGYTF.

V and J are TRBV28 and TRBJ1-5; D not certain. Per the germline V gene, CDR1 is MDHEN and CDR2 is SYDVKM. The length of the CDR3 is 16 residues. Deletions cut 5 bases from V and 2 bases from J, with 16 bases between. The CDR3 sequence is CASSPLRLRGNQPQHF. DNA of the CDR3: TGTGCCAGCAGTCCCCTTCGCCTGCGAGGCAATCAGCCCCAGCATTTT.

Turning to this clone: The same CDR3 is also encoded by other DNA sequences in this sample. J is TRBJ1-1 and V is TRBV19, with no clear D. The V gene's germline CDR1 is LNHDA and CDR2 SQIVND (reference sequence). V was shortened by 0 bases and J by 8 bases, with 10 bases between the two germline ends. This CDR3 has 13 amino acids. The CDR3 loop is CASSIDGRLEAFF. In DNA, the CDR3 is TGTGCCAGTAGTATAGATGGCAGACTAGAAGCTTTCTTT.

The chain recombines TRBV5-1 with TRBJ2-3, with 7 bases that match TRBD2. The CDR3 consists of 16 residues. The ends lost 0 bases at V and 2 bases at J; junction bases unmatched: 6. Germline V gives CDR1 SGHRS, CDR2 YFSETQ. The CDR3 sequence is CASSLAATSTTDTQYF. The CDR3 DNA follows: TGCGCCAGCAGCTTGGCCGCGACTAGCACCACAGATACGCAGTATTTT.